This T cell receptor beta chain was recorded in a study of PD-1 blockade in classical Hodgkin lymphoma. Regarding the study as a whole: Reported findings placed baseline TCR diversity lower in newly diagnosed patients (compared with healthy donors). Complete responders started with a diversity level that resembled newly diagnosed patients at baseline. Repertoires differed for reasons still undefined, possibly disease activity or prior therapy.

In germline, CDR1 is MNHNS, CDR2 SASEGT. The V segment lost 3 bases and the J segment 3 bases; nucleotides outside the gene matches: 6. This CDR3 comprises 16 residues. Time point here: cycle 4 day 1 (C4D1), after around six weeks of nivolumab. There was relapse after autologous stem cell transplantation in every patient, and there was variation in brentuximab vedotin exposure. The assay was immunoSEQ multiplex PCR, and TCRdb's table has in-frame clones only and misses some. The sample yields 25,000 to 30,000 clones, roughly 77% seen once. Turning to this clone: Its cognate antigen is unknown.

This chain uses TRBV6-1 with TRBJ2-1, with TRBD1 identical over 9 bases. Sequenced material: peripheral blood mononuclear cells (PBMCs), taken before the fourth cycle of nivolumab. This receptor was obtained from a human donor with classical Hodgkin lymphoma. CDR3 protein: CASSDTGGAYYNEQFF. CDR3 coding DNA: TGTGCCAGCAGTGACACAGGGGGCGCTTACTACAATGAGCAGTTCTTC.